The 6 T cell receptor beta chains presented below share a single source sample, sequenced in a study of beta chain features in type 1 diabetes. Reverse transcription of all isolated RNA meant that expressed TCRB transcripts were sequenced. Libraries were prepared by immunoSEQ multiplex PCR; TCRdb keeps only in-frame clonotypes and omits some of them. The sample lists about 360,000 clones, roughly 12% seen once, with less than 0.02% in the top ten. Material: naive CD4+ T cells from blood. All receptors derive from a man between 18 and 29 years old in good health.

The V gene is TRBV30, the J gene TRBJ2-2, with 9 bases aligning to TRBD2. CDR3 size: 14 residues. Trimming removed 4 bases from V and 3 bases from J; junction bases left unmatched: 3. Germline V lookup: CDR1 GTSNPN, CDR2 SVGIG (reference sequence). The CDR3 spells CAWIIAGDTGELFF. For the CDR3, the DNA is TGTGCCTGGATAATAGCGGGAGACACCGGGGAGCTGTTTTTT.

The genes are TRBV30 and TRBJ2-1, with 9 bases that match TRBD2. The CDR3 runs to 16 residues. The junction had 8 bases not matched to a gene; V was cut back by 2 bases and J by 3 bases. In germline, CDR1 is GTSNPN, CDR2 SVGIG (reference sequence). CDR3 nucleotides: TGTGCCTGGAGTAGCGTCAGCGGGGGGTACTACAATGAGCAGTTCTTC. This gives the protein CAWSSVSGGYYNEQFF.

This clone was seen a handful of times. The genes are TRBV30 and TRBJ2-7, with 8 bases matching TRBD1. The CDR3 has 15 residues. With V trimmed by 3 bases and J by 3 bases, 10 bases remained unmatched. The germline V gene has CDR1 GTSNPN and CDR2 SVGIG (reference sequence). As DNA, the CDR3 is TGTGCCTGGAGACGACGGACAGGGTACTACTACGAGCAGTACTTC. Translating it yields CAWRRRTGYYYEQYF.

This clone was detected a few times. CDR3 nucleotides: TGTGCCAGCAGTGAAAGCCTAGCCTCAGATACGCAGTATTTT. Its protein is CASSESLASDTQYF. The V gene is TRBV6-4, the J gene TRBJ2-3; D is perhaps TRBD2 (5 bases). The V end lost 3 bases, the J end lost 4 bases, and 11 bases lay between the germline ends. CDR1 is MRHNA, CDR2 SNTAGT, per germline. The CDR3 loop spans 14 amino acids.

The J gene is TRBJ2-1, the V gene TRBV4-3; tentative D call: TRBD1 (5 bases). Trimming left V 0 bases short and J 4 bases short, with 16 bases between. This CDR3 contains 17 residues. CDR1 and CDR2 from the germline V gene are LGHNA and YSLEER. The CDR3 region has the DNA TGCGCCAGCAGCCAAGAGACTGGGTCAGGGCCTTACAATGAGCAGTTCTTC. It is translated as CASSQETGSGPYNEQFF.

This clone was seen once. The genes are TRBV19 and TRBJ1-2; a weak D match, TRBD1 (6 bases). The germline V gene has CDR1 LNHDA and CDR2 SQIVND (reference sequence). V lost 5 bases to trimming and J lost 2 bases, with 12 bases between them. The CDR3 is 14 amino acids. CDR3 in amino acids: CASSQGTLNYGYTF. CDR3 nucleotide sequence: TGTGCCAGTAGTCAGGGGACACTAAACTATGGCTACACCTTC. Drawing the rest from reference TRBV19 and TRBJ1-2, the complete variable domain is DGGITQSPKYLFRKEGQNVTLSCEQNLNHDAMYWYRQDPGQGLRLIYYSQIVNDFQKGDIAEGYSVSREKKESFPLTVTSAQKNPTAFYLCASSQGTLNYGYTFGSGTRLTVV.